A selection of T cell receptor beta chains follows, all from one sample in a study of cytomegalovirus exposure and HLA in healthy donors. Produced via immunoSEQ multiplex PCR; TCRdb's table is partial and in-frame only. The profile shows around 180,000 clones, about 82% of them singletons. The sample taken for sequencing was PBMCs. The receptors stem from a woman aged 18-29 years in good health and CMV-seronegative. The CDR3 runs from the conserved cysteine through the conserved F or W. A D gene is named only where the DNA matches it firmly. Where a row states a size, it is once, few, many or the class of an expanded clone; other rows omit it.

clone_size j_call d_call v_call cdr3_aa cdr3_nt
many TRBJ1-1 NA TRBV5-5 CASSLGGGMYTEAFF TGTGCCAGCAGCTTGGGAGGCGGCATGTACACTGAAGCTTTCTTT
NA TRBJ2-1 TRBD2 TRBV6-5 CASSYGGLARDEQFF TGTGCCAGCAGTTACGGGGGACTAGCTAGGGATGAGCAGTTCTTC
NA TRBJ1-6 TRBD1 TRBV14 CASSQVRTGNSPLHF TGTGCCAGCAGCCAAGTAAGGACAGGGAATTCACCCCTCCACTTT
NA TRBJ2-1 NA TRBV30 CAWSVSGGNEQFF TGTGCCTGGAGTGTGAGTGGGGGGAATGAGCAGTTCTTC
NA TRBJ1-6 NA TRBV19 CASTDRITNSPLHF TGTGCCAGTACCGACAGGATCACTAATTCACCCCTCCACTTT
NA TRBJ2-5 NA TRBV5-1 CASSLDSGVETQYF TGCGCCAGCAGCTTGGATTCGGGAGTGGAGACCCAGTACTTC
NA TRBJ2-7 NA TRBV7-6 CASSSGRGPYEQYF TGTGCCAGCAGCTCTGGAAGGGGTCCCTACGAGCAGTACTTC
once TRBJ1-4 NA TRBV6-1 CASSEFRGRTNEKLFF TGTGCCAGCAGTGAATTTAGGGGGAGAACTAATGAAAAACTGTTTTTT
NA TRBJ1-1 TRBD1 TRBV28 CASTGWDTEAFF TGTGCCTCGACAGGGTGGGACACTGAAGCTTTCTTT
NA TRBJ2-2 TRBD2 TRBV10-3 CAISESKRGGTGELFF TGTGCCATCAGTGAGTCGAAGCGGGGGGGCACCGGGGAGCTGTTTTTT
NA TRBJ2-7 NA TRBV2 CASSETERHEQYF TGTGCCAGCAGTGAGACTGAGAGACACGAGCAGTACTTC
NA TRBJ2-3 NA TRBV27 CASSGGTYGALSTDTQYF TGTGCCAGCAGTGGCGGGACTTACGGGGCCCTTAGCACAGATACGCAGTATTTT
NA TRBJ2-5 NA TRBV28 CASAPGETQYF TGTGCCAGCGCACCGGGGGAGACCCAGTACTTC
NA TRBJ1-2 TRBD1 TRBV5-1 CASSPQGQGIQLGTF TGCGCCAGCAGCCCTCAGGGACAGGGTATTCAATTGGGCACCTTC
NA TRBJ1-2 NA TRBV7-8 CASSRGSSYGYTF TGTGCCAGCAGCCGGGGGAGTTCCTATGGCTACACCTTC
NA TRBJ1-4 TRBD1 TRBV25-1 CASSRTGTAATNEKLFF TGTGCCAGCAGTCGGACAGGGACCGCCGCAACTAATGAAAAACTGTTTTTT
NA TRBJ2-5 NA TRBV5-1 CASSLSRSIQETQYF TGCGCCAGCAGCTTGTCTAGATCAATACAAGAGACCCAGTACTTC
NA TRBJ2-7 TRBD2 TRBV7-8 CASSFRLAGAENEQYF TGTGCCAGCAGCTTTCGACTAGCGGGGGCGGAAAACGAGCAGTACTTC
NA TRBJ2-7 TRBD1 TRBV19 CASSPQTGQVGEQYF TGTGCCAGTAGCCCACAAACGGGACAGGTTGGCGAGCAGTACTTC
few TRBJ1-1 TRBD1 TRBV19 CASSQTGVGTEAFF TGTGCCAGTAGCCAGACAGGGGTAGGCACTGAAGCTTTCTTT
NA TRBJ2-5 NA TRBV9 CASSVDVRETQYF TGTGCCAGCAGCGTAGACGTCAGAGAGACCCAGTACTTC
NA TRBJ1-2 NA TRBV6-1 CASSEDSNYGYTF TGTGCCAGCAGTGAGGACAGTAACTATGGCTACACCTTC
NA TRBJ1-4 TRBD1 TRBV10-3 CAIREQGVPNEKLFF TGTGCCATCAGAGAACAGGGGGTACCTAATGAAAAACTGTTTTTT
few TRBJ1-5 TRBD1 TRBV2 CASSTGQGNQPQHF TGTGCCAGCAGTACGGGACAGGGCAATCAGCCCCAGCATTTT
NA TRBJ1-6 NA TRBV11-3 CASSFTGNSPLHF TGTGCCAGCAGCTTCACAGGGAATTCACCCCTCCACTTT
NA TRBJ1-2 TRBD1 TRBV7-9 CASSEGTGGFSGYTF TGTGCCAGCAGCGAAGGGACAGGGGGTTTCAGTGGCTACACCTTC
once TRBJ1-4 NA TRBV11-2 CASAATDHNEKLFF TGTGCCAGCGCGGCGACTGACCATAATGAAAAACTGTTTTTT
few TRBJ2-7 NA TRBV11-2 CASSPLSQGFEQYF TGTGCCAGCAGCCCTCTTAGTCAGGGGTTCGAGCAGTACTTC
NA TRBJ2-2 NA TRBV7-9 CASSLGGRSPGELFF TGTGCCAGCAGCTTAGGGGGGCGCTCGCCCGGGGAGCTGTTTTTT
few TRBJ1-5 NA TRBV5-1 CASSRGESNQPQHF TGCGCCAGCAGCCGGGGGGAATCCAATCAGCCCCAGCATTTT
NA TRBJ1-4 TRBD1 TRBV30 CAWSDHRTGLTNEKLFF TGTGCCTGGAGTGACCATCGGACAGGGCTAACTAATGAAAAACTGTTTTTT
NA TRBJ2-1 TRBD2 TRBV27 CASRRTSGSLEQFF TGTGCCAGCAGACGGACTAGCGGGAGCCTTGAGCAGTTCTTC
NA TRBJ1-3 TRBD1 TRBV28 CASSSPGTGIPTLYF TGTGCCAGCAGTTCACCCGGGACAGGTATTCCAACCCTATATTTT
NA TRBJ1-2 TRBD1 TRBV5-6 CASSLGQGTGLTF TGTGCCAGCAGCCTAGGACAGGGGACAGGTTTGACCTTC
NA TRBJ1-2 NA TRBV6-5 CASSSGVEGYTF TGTGCCAGCAGTTCAGGGGTGGAGGGCTACACCTTC
once TRBJ1-3 TRBD1 TRBV7-9 CASSARLRDRGIRNTIYF TGTGCCAGCAGCGCCCGCCTCCGGGACAGGGGGATCCGAAACACCATATATTTT
NA TRBJ1-5 NA TRBV2 CASRGRGPQHF TGTGCCAGCAGGGGCCGGGGGCCCCAGCATTTT
NA TRBJ1-2 TRBD1 TRBV6-1 CASSEAQGKYGYTF TGTGCCAGCAGTGAGGCACAGGGGAAGTATGGCTACACCTTC
NA TRBJ2-7 NA TRBV18 CASSPRVEAYGQYF TGTGCCAGCTCACCTAGAGTTGAAGCCTACGGGCAGTACTTC
NA TRBJ2-4 NA TRBV29-1 CSVVGTAGPNIQYF TGCAGCGTTGTCGGGACAGCGGGCCCAAACATTCAGTACTTC
NA TRBJ2-7 TRBD1 TRBV5-1 CASSPGDRAYEQYF TGCGCCAGCAGCCCCGGGGACAGGGCCTACGAGCAGTACTTC
NA TRBJ1-2 NA TRBV2 CASSDLYSTNYGYTF TGTGCCAGCAGTGATTTATACAGCACTAACTATGGCTACACCTTC
NA TRBJ2-3 NA TRBV4-1 CASSQAASTDTQYF TGCGCCAGCAGCCAGGCGGCCTCCACAGATACGCAGTATTTT
NA TRBJ2-1 TRBD1 TRBV11-2 CASGFSGQGYNEQFF TGTGCCAGCGGGTTTTCGGGACAGGGGTACAATGAGCAGTTCTTC
NA TRBJ2-3 TRBD1 TRBV7-3 CASSHTGDRTDTQYF TGTGCCAGCAGCCATACAGGGGATCGCACAGATACGCAGTATTTT
NA TRBJ1-1 NA TRBV5-6 CASSLVSREEDSF TGTGCCAGCAGCTTGGTGTCCAGGGAGGAGGACTCCTTT
NA TRBJ2-3 NA TRBV6-1 CASSEAQYGTGAATQYF TGTGCCAGCAGTGAAGCGCAGTATGGAACCGGAGCTGCTACGCAGTATTTT
few TRBJ2-2 TRBD2 TRBV19 CASSITMGAGSRELFF TGTGCCAGTAGTATAACGATGGGAGCGGGATCGAGGGAGCTGTTTTTT
once TRBJ2-4 NA TRBV2 CARGGPAGIQYF TGTGCCAGGGGAGGCCCGGCGGGCATTCAGTACTTC
NA TRBJ2-1 TRBD1 TRBV11-2 CASSLGTGWRNEQFF TGTGCCAGCAGCTTGGGGACAGGATGGCGCAATGAGCAGTTCTTC
NA TRBJ1-3 TRBD1 TRBV2 CASSARDRVTNTIYF TGTGCCAGCAGCGCTAGGGACAGGGTAACAAACACCATATATTTT
NA TRBJ2-3 NA TRBV5-8 CASRIVGGTDTQYF TGTGCCAGCAGAATTGTAGGAGGCACAGATACGCAGTATTTT